The next 4 T cell receptor beta chains were all read from a single sample in a study of OX40 agonist ivuxolimab in advanced cancers. The repertoire was sequenced with immunoSEQ multiplex PCR; TCRdb's copy has only in-frame clones and lacks some. The table includes 60,000 to 75,000 clones, 86% detected once. The sequencing used CD4+ or CD8+ T cells sorted from blood, collected in a trial of the OX40 agonist ivuxolimab. These receptors all come from an adult with an advanced solid tumor such as melanoma, head and neck, liver or kidney cancer.

The rearrangement links TRBV2 to TRBJ2-2; no definite D call. V was trimmed by 7 bases and J by 9 bases, leaving 12 bases between them. The CDR3 extends over 12 amino acids. Germline V CDR1 and CDR2: SNHLY, FYNNEI. CDR3 residues: CASTAWSRELFF. Here the CDR3 DNA reads TGTGCCAGCACGGCGTGGTCTAGGGAGCTGTTTTTT.

J is TRBJ1-2 and V is TRBV19; 12 bases map to TRBD1. With 5 bases clipped from V and 8 bases from J, the junction kept 9 bases outside the gene matches. The CDR3 extends over 15 amino acids. The germline V gene has CDR1 LNHDA and CDR2 SQIVND (reference sequence). The DNA for the CDR3 is TGTGCCAGTAGTCTACCGGGACAGGGGGCTGGAGGCTACACCTTC. It translates to CASSLPGQGAGGYTF.

The chain recombines TRBV5-1 with TRBJ2-7, with D perhaps matching TRBD2 (5 bases). This CDR3 is built from 14 residues. CDR1 and CDR2 from the germline V gene are SGHRS and YFSETQ. V lost 4 bases to trimming and J lost 2 bases, with 13 bases between them. The CDR3 region is CASSIFPGTYEQYF. The CDR3 coding sequence is TGCGCCAGCAGCATATTCCCCGGGACCTACGAGCAGTACTTC. The full variable domain, its missing parts supplied by reference TRBV5-1 and TRBJ2-7, is KAGVTQTPRYLIKTRGQQVTLSCSPISGHRSVSWYQQTPGQGLQFLFEYFSETQRNKGNFPGRFSGRQFSNSRSEMNVSTLELGDSALYLCASSIFPGTYEQYFGPGTRLTVT.

The rearrangement uses TRBV4-3 and TRBJ1-3, with D hard to call. Trimming cost V 0 bases and J 4 bases, with 13 bases left between them. The CDR3 runs 16 residues. Germline V gene sequence: CDR1 LGHNA, CDR2 YSLEER. CDR3 in amino acids: CASSQDTDSSGNTIYF. CDR3 sequence (DNA): TGCGCCAGCAGCCAAGATACTGACTCCTCGGGAAACACCATATATTTT.